These T cell receptor beta chains were read from a single sample in a study of cytotoxic CD8 clonotypes in ibrutinib-treated CLL. This table comes from immunoSEQ multiplex PCR, and its TCRdb copy is limited to in-frame clones, with some not included. Altogether about 92,000 clones are present, roughly three quarters being singletons, with the ten largest covering around 23%. Sequenced here: PBMCs, sampled after 24 months of ibrutinib treatment. The receptors shown here come from a human donor with chronic lymphocytic leukemia. The conserved cysteine and the conserved F or W are not part of the CDR3 here. A D gene is named only where the DNA matches it firmly.

v_gene: TRBV4-2
d_gene: -
j_gene: TRBJ1-2
CDR3aa: ASSQEWGHGYT

v_gene: TRBV6-5
d_gene: -
j_gene: TRBJ1-3
CDR3aa: ASSSQGYSGNTIY

v_gene: TRBV2
d_gene: -
j_gene: TRBJ2-2
CDR3aa: ASKGTYTGELF

v_gene: TRBV7-9
d_gene: TRBD1
j_gene: TRBJ1-4
CDR3aa: ASSLMMGQSWVGKLF

v_gene: TRBV11-3
d_gene: TRBD2
j_gene: TRBJ2-2
CDR3aa: ASSFNSGSYRVNTGELF

v_gene: TRBV11-2
d_gene: -
j_gene: TRBJ2-7
CDR3aa: ASSLDVGPYEQY

v_gene: TRBV7-2
d_gene: -
j_gene: TRBJ2-5
CDR3aa: ASSLQETQY

v_gene: TRBV7-6
d_gene: TRBD2
j_gene: TRBJ2-1
CDR3aa: ASSLALAGGGDNEQF

v_gene: TRBV27
d_gene: TRBD2
j_gene: TRBJ2-2
CDR3aa: ASSSRAGANTGELF

v_gene: TRBV9
d_gene: -
j_gene: TRBJ2-7
CDR3aa: ASSPPGGGSYEQY

v_gene: TRBV28
d_gene: TRBD2
j_gene: TRBJ2-3
CDR3aa: ASSLASGTDTQY

v_gene: TRBV6-6
d_gene: -
j_gene: TRBJ1-1
CDR3aa: ASSQLVNTEAF

v_gene: TRBV19
d_gene: -
j_gene: TRBJ1-2
CDR3aa: ASSMRGDSWGYT

v_gene: TRBV27
d_gene: -
j_gene: TRBJ1-1
CDR3aa: ASSPYQGPEAF

v_gene: TRBV6-6
d_gene: TRBD1
j_gene: TRBJ1-4
CDR3aa: ASSLRGTVNEKLF

v_gene: TRBV5-1
d_gene: -
j_gene: TRBJ2-5
CDR3aa: ASRDFRQETQY

v_gene: TRBV7-9
d_gene: TRBD1
j_gene: TRBJ2-7
CDR3aa: ASSPGGTGVLNEQY

v_gene: TRBV29-1
d_gene: TRBD2
j_gene: TRBJ2-2
CDR3aa: SVKAGAAGELF

v_gene: TRBV27
d_gene: TRBD1
j_gene: TRBJ2-2
CDR3aa: ASSFSTGGTGELF

v_gene: TRBV4-1
d_gene: TRBD2
j_gene: TRBJ2-7
CDR3aa: ASSLAGGYEQY

v_gene: TRBV9
d_gene: -
j_gene: TRBJ2-5
CDR3aa: ASSVGAGTQY

v_gene: TRBV6-6
d_gene: -
j_gene: TRBJ1-5
CDR3aa: ASSYGVGSQPQH

v_gene: TRBV29-1
d_gene: TRBD1
j_gene: TRBJ1-1
CDR3aa: SVGKIGRGTHSGTEAF

v_gene: TRBV27
d_gene: TRBD1
j_gene: TRBJ2-7
CDR3aa: ASSFAGGYEQY

v_gene: TRBV6-4
d_gene: -
j_gene: TRBJ2-7
CDR3aa: ASSDSFTYLAGSYEQY

v_gene: TRBV7-2
d_gene: -
j_gene: TRBJ2-7
CDR3aa: ATRSGKGSYEQY

v_gene: TRBV6-5
d_gene: -
j_gene: TRBJ2-7
CDR3aa: ASTGRDGAYEQY

v_gene: TRBV2
d_gene: TRBD1
j_gene: TRBJ2-4
CDR3aa: ASTGTGTGDIQY

v_gene: TRBV9
d_gene: TRBD2
j_gene: TRBJ2-3
CDR3aa: ASSVAIGVAGADTQY

v_gene: TRBV5-4
d_gene: TRBD2
j_gene: TRBJ2-2
CDR3aa: ASSPLLAGVGTGELF

v_gene: TRBV6-6
d_gene: TRBD1
j_gene: TRBJ1-2
CDR3aa: ASTSGQGIYGYT

v_gene: TRBV11-2
d_gene: -
j_gene: TRBJ2-1
CDR3aa: ASSPQRLVTYNEQF

v_gene: TRBV11-3
d_gene: -
j_gene: TRBJ2-1
CDR3aa: ASSLGVSVNNEQF

v_gene: TRBV19
d_gene: -
j_gene: TRBJ1-1
CDR3aa: ASRPRGANTEAF

v_gene: TRBV5-1
d_gene: -
j_gene: TRBJ1-5
CDR3aa: ASSLAGSAGQPQH

v_gene: TRBV19
d_gene: -
j_gene: TRBJ1-2
CDR3aa: ASSIRGAYGYT

v_gene: TRBV9
d_gene: TRBD2
j_gene: TRBJ2-1
CDR3aa: ASSGGLADYNEQF

v_gene: TRBV6-1
d_gene: TRBD1
j_gene: TRBJ1-1
CDR3aa: ASSRQDRRNTEAF

v_gene: TRBV5-6
d_gene: -
j_gene: TRBJ2-6
CDR3aa: ASRASSGANVLT

v_gene: TRBV5-1
d_gene: -
j_gene: TRBJ1-4
CDR3aa: ASRNRDGEEKLF

v_gene: TRBV29-1
d_gene: -
j_gene: TRBJ2-5
CDR3aa: SVAQKEETQY

v_gene: TRBV6-6
d_gene: -
j_gene: TRBJ1-1
CDR3aa: ASSYSQGTRAF

v_gene: TRBV15
d_gene: -
j_gene: TRBJ2-4
CDR3aa: ATSRDRWRDRGLAKNIQY

v_gene: TRBV11-2
d_gene: -
j_gene: TRBJ2-5
CDR3aa: ASSLTVSETQY

v_gene: TRBV5-1
d_gene: -
j_gene: TRBJ1-5
CDR3aa: ASSLGSSNQPQH

v_gene: TRBV19
d_gene: -
j_gene: TRBJ1-5
CDR3aa: ASSWGTPSNQPQH

v_gene: TRBV7-9
d_gene: TRBD1
j_gene: TRBJ2-3
CDR3aa: ASSLGQGDWDTQY

v_gene: TRBV7-9
d_gene: -
j_gene: TRBJ2-5
CDR3aa: ASSLGGGARETQY

v_gene: TRBV6-1
d_gene: -
j_gene: TRBJ2-7
CDR3aa: ASSDRRAYEQY

v_gene: TRBV27
d_gene: TRBD2
j_gene: TRBJ2-3
CDR3aa: ASSLLREEADTQY

v_gene: TRBV10-2
d_gene: -
j_gene: TRBJ1-2
CDR3aa: ASSLADNYGYT

v_gene: TRBV2
d_gene: -
j_gene: TRBJ2-7
CDR3aa: ASSEFGGMYEQY

v_gene: TRBV19
d_gene: -
j_gene: TRBJ2-5
CDR3aa: ASSIPGVETQY

v_gene: TRBV7-9
d_gene: -
j_gene: TRBJ2-2
CDR3aa: ASSYYRDTGELF

v_gene: TRBV11-2
d_gene: TRBD1
j_gene: TRBJ2-2
CDR3aa: ASSWGQGMGTGELF

v_gene: TRBV7-2
d_gene: -
j_gene: TRBJ1-6
CDR3aa: ASSLQGYNSPLH

v_gene: TRBV6-6
d_gene: -
j_gene: TRBJ2-6
CDR3aa: ASSYGTARGANVLT

v_gene: TRBV6-6
d_gene: TRBD1
j_gene: TRBJ1-6
CDR3aa: ASSYSGTGNSPLH

v_gene: TRBV6-6
d_gene: -
j_gene: TRBJ1-5
CDR3aa: ASSPGINSNQPQH

v_gene: TRBV7-9
d_gene: -
j_gene: TRBJ2-7
CDR3aa: ASSGTAYEQY